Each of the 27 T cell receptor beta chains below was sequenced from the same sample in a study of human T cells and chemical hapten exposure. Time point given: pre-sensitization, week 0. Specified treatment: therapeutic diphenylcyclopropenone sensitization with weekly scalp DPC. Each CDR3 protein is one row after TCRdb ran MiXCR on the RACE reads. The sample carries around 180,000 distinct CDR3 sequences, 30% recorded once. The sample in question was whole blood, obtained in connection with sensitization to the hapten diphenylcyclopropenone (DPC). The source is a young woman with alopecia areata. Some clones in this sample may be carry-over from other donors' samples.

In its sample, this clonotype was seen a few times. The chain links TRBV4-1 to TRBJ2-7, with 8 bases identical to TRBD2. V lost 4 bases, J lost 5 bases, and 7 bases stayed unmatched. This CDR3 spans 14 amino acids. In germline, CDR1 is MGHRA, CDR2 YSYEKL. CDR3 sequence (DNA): TGCGCCAGCAGCCCCTGGACTAGCCGGGACGAGCAGTACTTC. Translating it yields CASSPWTSRDEQYF.

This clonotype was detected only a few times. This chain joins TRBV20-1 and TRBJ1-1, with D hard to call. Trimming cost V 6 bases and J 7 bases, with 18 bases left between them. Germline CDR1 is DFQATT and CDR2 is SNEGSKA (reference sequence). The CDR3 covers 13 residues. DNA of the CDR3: TGCAGTGCCCCTCGGACGGACCGAGTTGAAGCTTTCTTT. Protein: CSAPRTDRVEAFF.

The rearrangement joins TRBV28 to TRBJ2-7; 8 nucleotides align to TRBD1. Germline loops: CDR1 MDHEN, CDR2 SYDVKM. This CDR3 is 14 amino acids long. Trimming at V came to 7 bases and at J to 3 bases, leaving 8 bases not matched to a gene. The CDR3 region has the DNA TGTGCCAGCACCCTCGGGACAGGAGGCTACGAGCAGTACTTC. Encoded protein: CASTLGTGGYEQYF.

CDR3 nucleotide sequence: TGTGCCAGCAGTAAACAGGGGGTCGGGGAGCTGTTTTTT. Protein product: CASSKQGVGELFF. V is TRBV28 and J is TRBJ2-2; 8 positions agree with TRBD1. The CDR3 is 13 residues long. J lost 7 bases, V lost 5 bases, and 3 bases had no gene match. The germline gives CDR1 MDHEN, CDR2 SYDVKM.

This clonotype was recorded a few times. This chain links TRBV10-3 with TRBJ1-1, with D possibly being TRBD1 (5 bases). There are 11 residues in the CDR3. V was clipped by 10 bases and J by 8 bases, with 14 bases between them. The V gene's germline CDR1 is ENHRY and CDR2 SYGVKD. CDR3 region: CATREGREAFF. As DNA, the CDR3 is TGTGCCACGAGAGAGGGACGGGAAGCTTTCTTT.

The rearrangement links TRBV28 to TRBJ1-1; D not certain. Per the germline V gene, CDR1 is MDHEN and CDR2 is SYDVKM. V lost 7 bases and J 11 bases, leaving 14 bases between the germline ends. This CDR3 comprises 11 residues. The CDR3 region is CASTTALRAFF. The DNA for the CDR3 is TGTGCCAGCACCACCGCATTACGGGCTTTCTTT.

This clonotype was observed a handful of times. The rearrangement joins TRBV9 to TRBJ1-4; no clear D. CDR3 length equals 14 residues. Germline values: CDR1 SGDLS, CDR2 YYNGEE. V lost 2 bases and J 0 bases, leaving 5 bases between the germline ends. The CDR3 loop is CASSVEPTNEKLFF. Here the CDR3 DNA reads TGTGCCAGCAGCGTTGAACCAACTAATGAAAAACTGTTTTTT.

CDR3 amino acids: CASNIRGSGANVLTF. The DNA of the CDR3 is TGTGCCAGCAATATTCGGGGCTCTGGGGCCAACGTCCTGACTTTC. V gene TRBV28 combines with J gene TRBJ2-6; possibly TRBD2 for D (5 bases). The CDR3 contains 15 residues. Between the trimmed V and J ends, which lost 7 bases and 0 bases, there was a span of 10 bases. Germline lookup yields CDR1 MDHEN and CDR2 SYDVKM.

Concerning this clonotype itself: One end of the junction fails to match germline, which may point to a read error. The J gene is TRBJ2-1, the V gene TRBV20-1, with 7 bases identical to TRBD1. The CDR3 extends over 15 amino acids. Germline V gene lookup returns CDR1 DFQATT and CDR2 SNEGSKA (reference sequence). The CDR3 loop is CSAGDRAPSWNEQFF. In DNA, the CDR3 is TGCAGTGCTGGAGACAGGGCCCCCTCGTGGAATGAGCAGTTCTTC.

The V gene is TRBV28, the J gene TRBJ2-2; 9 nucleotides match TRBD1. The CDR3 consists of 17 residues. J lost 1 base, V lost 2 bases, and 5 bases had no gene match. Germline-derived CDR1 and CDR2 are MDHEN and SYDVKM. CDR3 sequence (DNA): TGTGCCAGCAGTTTAATAAGGGGACAGGGGAACACCGGGGAGCTGTTTTTT. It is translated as CASSLIRGQGNTGELFF.

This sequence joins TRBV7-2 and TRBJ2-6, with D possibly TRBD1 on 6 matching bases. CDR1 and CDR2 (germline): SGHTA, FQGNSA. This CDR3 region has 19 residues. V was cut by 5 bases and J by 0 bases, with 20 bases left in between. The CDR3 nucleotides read TGTGCCAGCAGCATCCCAACGGGACACCAGAGCTCTGGGGCCAACGTCCTGACTTTC. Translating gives CASSIPTGHQSSGANVLTF.

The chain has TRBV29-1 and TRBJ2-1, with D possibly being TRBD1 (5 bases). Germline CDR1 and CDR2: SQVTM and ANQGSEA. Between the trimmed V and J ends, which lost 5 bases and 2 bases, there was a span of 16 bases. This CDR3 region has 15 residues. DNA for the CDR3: TGCAGCGTTCTCAGGTTTAGGGGTACCTACAATGAGCAGTTCTTC. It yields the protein CSVLRFRGTYNEQFF.

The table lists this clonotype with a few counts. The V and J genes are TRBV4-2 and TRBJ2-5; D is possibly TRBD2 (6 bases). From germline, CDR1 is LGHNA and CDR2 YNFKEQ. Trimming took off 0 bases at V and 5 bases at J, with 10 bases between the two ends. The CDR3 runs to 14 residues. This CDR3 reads CASSQEPGVETQYF. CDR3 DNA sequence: TGTGCCAGCAGCCAAGAACCGGGAGTTGAGACCCAGTACTTC.

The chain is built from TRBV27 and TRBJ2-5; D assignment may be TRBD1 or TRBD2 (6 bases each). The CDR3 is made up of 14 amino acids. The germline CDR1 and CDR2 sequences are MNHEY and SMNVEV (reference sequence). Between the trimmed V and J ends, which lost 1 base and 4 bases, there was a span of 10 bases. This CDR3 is CASSLWGAPETQYF. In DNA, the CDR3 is TGTGCCAGCAGTTTATGGGGGGCTCCAGAGACCCAGTACTTC.

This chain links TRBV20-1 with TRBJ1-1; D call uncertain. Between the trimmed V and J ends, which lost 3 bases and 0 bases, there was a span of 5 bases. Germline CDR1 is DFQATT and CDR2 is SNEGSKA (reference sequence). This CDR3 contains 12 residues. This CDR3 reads CSASGMNTEAFF. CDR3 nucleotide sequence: TGCAGTGCTAGCGGGATGAACACTGAAGCTTTCTTT.

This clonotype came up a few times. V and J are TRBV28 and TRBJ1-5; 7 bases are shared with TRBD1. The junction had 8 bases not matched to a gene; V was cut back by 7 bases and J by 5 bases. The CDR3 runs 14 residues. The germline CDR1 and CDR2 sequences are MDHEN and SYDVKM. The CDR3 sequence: CASTQTGTHQPQHF. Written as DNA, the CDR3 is TGTGCCAGCACCCAGACAGGGACCCATCAGCCCCAGCATTTT.

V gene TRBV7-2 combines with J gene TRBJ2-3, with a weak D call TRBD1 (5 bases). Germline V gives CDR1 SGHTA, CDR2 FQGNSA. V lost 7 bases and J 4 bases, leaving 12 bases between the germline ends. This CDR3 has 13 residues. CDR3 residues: CASTSPGSDTQYF. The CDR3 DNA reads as TGTGCCAGCACATCCCCAGGGTCAGATACGCAGTATTTT.

CDR3 loop: CASSLASVGSNEQFF. CDR3 bases: TGTGCCAGCAGCTTGGCTAGCGTTGGGAGTAATGAGCAGTTCTTC. The rearrangement links TRBV5-5 to TRBJ2-1, with D maybe TRBD2 (6 bases). The ends were cut back, 0 bases at V and 7 bases at J, with 14 bases in the middle. Germline values: CDR1 SGHKS, CDR2 YYEKEE (reference sequence). The CDR3 extends over 15 amino acids.

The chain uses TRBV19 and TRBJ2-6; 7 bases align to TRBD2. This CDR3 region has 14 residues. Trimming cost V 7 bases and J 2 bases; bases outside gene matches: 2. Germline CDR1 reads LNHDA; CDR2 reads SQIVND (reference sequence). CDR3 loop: CASTGTTGANVLTF. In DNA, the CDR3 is TGTGCCAGTACCGGGACTACTGGGGCCAACGTCCTGACTTTC.

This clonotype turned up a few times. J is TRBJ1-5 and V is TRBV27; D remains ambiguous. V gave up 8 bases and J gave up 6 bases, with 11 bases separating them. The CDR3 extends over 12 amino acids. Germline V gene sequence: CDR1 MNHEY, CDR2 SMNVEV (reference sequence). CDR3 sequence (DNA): TGTGCCAGCCGGACTTCCGGTCAGCCCCAGCATTTT. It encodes CASRTSGQPQHF.

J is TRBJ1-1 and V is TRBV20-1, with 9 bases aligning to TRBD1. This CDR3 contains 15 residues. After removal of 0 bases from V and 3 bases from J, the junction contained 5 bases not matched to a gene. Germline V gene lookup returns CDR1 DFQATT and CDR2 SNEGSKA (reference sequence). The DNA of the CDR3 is TGCAGTGCTAGAGATACAGGGGGCGAGGACACTGAAGCTTTCTTT. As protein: CSARDTGGEDTEAFF.

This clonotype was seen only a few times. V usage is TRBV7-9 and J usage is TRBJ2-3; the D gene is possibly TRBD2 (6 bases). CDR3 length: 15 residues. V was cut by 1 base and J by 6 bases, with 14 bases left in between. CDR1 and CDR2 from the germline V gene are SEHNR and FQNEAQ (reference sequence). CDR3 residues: CASSLGEAGTDTQYF. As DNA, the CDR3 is TGTGCCAGCAGCTTAGGGGAGGCCGGGACTGATACGCAGTATTTT. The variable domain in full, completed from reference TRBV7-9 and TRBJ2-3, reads DTGVSQNPRHKITKRGQNVTFRCDPISEHNRLYWYRQTLGQGPEFLTYFQNEAQLEKSRLLSDRFSAERPKGSFSTLEIQRTEQGDSAMYLCASSLGEAGTDTQYFGPGTRLTVL.

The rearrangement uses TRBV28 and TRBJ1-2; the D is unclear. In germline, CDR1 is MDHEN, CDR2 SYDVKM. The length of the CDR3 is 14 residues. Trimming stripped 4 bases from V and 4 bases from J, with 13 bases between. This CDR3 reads CASSWLDRGYGYTF. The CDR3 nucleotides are TGTGCCAGCAGTTGGTTGGACCGGGGCTATGGCTACACCTTC.

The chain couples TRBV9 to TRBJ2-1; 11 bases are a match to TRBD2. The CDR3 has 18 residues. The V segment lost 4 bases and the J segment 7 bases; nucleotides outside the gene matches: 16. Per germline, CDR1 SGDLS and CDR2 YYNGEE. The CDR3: CASSHSGRALVLGNEQFF. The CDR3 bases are TGTGCCAGCAGCCATAGCGGGAGGGCCTTGGTTTTGGGAAATGAGCAGTTCTTC.

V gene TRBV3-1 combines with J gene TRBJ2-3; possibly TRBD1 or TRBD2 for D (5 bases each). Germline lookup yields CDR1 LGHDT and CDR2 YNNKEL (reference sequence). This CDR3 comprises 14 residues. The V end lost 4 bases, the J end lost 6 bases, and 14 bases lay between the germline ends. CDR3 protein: CASSPRDLRDTQYF. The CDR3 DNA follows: TGTGCCAGCAGCCCCCGGGACCTTAGGGATACGCAGTATTTT.

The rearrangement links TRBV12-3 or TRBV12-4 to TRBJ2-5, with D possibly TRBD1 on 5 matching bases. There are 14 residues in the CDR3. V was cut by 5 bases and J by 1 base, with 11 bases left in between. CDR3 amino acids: CASSAQGFQETQYF. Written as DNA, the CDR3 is TGTGCCAGCAGTGCCCAGGGATTCCAAGAGACCCAGTACTTC.

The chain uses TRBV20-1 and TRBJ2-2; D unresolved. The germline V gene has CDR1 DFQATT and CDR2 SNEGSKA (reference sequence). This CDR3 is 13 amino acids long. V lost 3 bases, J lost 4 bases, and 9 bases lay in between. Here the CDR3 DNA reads TGCAGTGCTAGTCTGCGGATCACCGGGGAGCTGTTTTTT. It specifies CSASLRITGELFF.